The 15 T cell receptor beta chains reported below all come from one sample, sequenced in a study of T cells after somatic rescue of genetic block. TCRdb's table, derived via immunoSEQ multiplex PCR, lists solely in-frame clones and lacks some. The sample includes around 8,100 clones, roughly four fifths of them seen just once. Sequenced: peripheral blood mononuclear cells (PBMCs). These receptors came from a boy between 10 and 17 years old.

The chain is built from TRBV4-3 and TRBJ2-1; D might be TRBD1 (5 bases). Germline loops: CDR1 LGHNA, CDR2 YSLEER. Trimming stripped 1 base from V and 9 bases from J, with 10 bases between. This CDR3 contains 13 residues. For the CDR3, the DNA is TGCGCCAGCAGCCAAGCAGGGTTCGGTGAGCAGTTCTTC. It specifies CASSQAGFGEQFF.

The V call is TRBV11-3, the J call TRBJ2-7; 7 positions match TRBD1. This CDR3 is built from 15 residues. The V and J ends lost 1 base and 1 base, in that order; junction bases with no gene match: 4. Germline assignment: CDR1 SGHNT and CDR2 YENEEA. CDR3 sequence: CASSLGGTASYEQYF. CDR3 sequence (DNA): TGTGCCAGCAGCTTAGGGGGGACAGCTTCCTACGAGCAGTACTTC.

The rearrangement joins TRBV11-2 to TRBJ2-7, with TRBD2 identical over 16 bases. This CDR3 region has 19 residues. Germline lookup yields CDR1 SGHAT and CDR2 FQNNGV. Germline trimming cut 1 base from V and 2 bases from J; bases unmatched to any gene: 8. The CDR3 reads CASSLVGTSGRAATYEQYF. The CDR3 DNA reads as TGTGCCAGCAGCTTAGTGGGGACTAGCGGGAGGGCCGCCACCTACGAGCAGTACTTC.

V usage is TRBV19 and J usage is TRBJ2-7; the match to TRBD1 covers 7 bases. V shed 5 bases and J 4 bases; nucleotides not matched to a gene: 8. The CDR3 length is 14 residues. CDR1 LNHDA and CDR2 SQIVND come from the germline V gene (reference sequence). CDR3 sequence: CASSSSTTGYEQYF. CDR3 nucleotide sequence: TGTGCCAGTAGTTCGTCCACGACAGGGTACGAGCAGTACTTC. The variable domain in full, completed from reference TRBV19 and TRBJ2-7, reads DGGITQSPKYLFRKEGQNVTLSCEQNLNHDAMYWYRQDPGQGLRLIYYSQIVNDFQKGDIAEGYSVSREKKESFPLTVTSAQKNPTAFYLCASSSSTTGYEQYFGPGTRLTVT.

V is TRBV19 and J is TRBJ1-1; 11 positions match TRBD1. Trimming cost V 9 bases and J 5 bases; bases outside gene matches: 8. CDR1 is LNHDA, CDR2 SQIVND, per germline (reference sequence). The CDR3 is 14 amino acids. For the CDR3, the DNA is TGTGCCAGCGGACAGGGGGCGCGGCGTACTGAAGCTTTCTTT. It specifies CASGQGARRTEAFF.

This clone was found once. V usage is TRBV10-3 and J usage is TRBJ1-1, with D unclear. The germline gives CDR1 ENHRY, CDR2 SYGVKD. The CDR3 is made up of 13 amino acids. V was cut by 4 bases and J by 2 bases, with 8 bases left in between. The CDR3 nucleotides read TGTGCCATCAGTGCTTTGGGTAACACTGAAGCTTTCTTT. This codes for CAISALGNTEAFF.

The CDR3 region has the DNA TGTGCCAGCAGTGAAGGGACAGTCCTTAGCTCCTACGAGCAGTACTTC. Its translation: CASSEGTVLSSYEQYF. The rearrangement uses TRBV2 and TRBJ2-7; D may be TRBD1 (6 bases). Germline V lookup: CDR1 SNHLY, CDR2 FYNNEI. V lost 1 base and J lost 0, with 13 bases in between. This CDR3 region has 16 residues.

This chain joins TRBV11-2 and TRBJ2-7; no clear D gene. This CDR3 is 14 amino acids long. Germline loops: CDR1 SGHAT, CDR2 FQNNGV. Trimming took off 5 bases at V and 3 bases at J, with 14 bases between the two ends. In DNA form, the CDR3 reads TGTGCCAGCAGCCCCGGACGGGTCCTCTACGAGCAGTACTTC. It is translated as CASSPGRVLYEQYF.

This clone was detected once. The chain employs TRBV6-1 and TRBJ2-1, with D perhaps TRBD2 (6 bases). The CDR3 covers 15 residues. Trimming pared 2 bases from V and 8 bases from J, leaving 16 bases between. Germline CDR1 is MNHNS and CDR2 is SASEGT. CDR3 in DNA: TGTGCCAGCAGTGAAAATTCCCTAGCGAGCGATGAGCAGTTCTTC. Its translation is CASSENSLASDEQFF.

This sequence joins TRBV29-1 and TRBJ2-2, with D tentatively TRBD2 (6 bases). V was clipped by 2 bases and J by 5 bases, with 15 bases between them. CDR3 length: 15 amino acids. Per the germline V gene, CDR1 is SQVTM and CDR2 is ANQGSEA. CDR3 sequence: CSVELTGSGTGELFF. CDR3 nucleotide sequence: TGCAGCGTTGAACTTACCGGGAGTGGGACCGGGGAGCTGTTTTTT.

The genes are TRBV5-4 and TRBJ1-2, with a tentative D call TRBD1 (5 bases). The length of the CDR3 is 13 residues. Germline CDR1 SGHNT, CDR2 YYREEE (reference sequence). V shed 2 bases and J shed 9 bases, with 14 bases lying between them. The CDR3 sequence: CASSFQGINSYTF. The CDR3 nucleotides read TGTGCCAGCAGCTTTCAGGGCATTAATAGCTACACCTTC. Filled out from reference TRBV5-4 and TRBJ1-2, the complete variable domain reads ETGVTQSPTHLIKTRGQQVTLRCSSQSGHNTVSWYQQALGQGPQFIFQYYREEENGRGNFPPRFSGLQFPNYSSELNVNALELDDSALYLCASSFQGINSYTFGSGTRLTVV.

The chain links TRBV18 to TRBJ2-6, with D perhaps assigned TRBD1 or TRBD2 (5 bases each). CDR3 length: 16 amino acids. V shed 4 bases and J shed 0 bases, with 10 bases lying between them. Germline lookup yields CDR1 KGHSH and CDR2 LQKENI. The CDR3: CASSRGRTSGANVLTF. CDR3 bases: TGTGCCAGCTCACGGGGACGCACCTCTGGGGCCAACGTCCTGACTTTC. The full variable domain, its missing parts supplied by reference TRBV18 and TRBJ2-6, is NAGVMQNPRHLVRRRGQEARLRCSPMKGHSHVYWYRQLPEEGLKFMVYLQKENIIDESGMPKERFSAEFPKEGPSILRIQQVVRGDSAAYFCASSRGRTSGANVLTFGAGSRLTVL.

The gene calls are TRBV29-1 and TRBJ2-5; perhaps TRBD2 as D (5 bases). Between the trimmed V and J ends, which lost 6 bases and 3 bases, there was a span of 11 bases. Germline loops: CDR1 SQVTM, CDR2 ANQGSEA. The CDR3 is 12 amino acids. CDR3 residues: CSVYGVEETQYF. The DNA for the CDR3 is TGCAGCGTCTACGGGGTTGAAGAGACCCAGTACTTC.

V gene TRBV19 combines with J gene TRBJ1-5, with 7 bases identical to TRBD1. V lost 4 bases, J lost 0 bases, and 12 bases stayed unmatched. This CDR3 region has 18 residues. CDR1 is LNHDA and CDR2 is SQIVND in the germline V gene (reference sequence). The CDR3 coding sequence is TGTGCCAGTAGTACCCCCGGGACAGAGCCATATAGCAATCAGCCCCAGCATTTT. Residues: CASSTPGTEPYSNQPQHF.

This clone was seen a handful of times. Written as DNA, the CDR3 is TGTGCCAGCTCGGGGGCCCTGGAAAAACTGTTTTTT. It encodes CASSGALEKLFF. This rearrangement joins TRBV18 to TRBJ1-4, with a tentative D call TRBD1 (6 bases). The CDR3 runs 12 residues. CDR1 is KGHSH and CDR2 is LQKENI in the germline V gene. The V end was cut by 6 bases, the J end by 8 bases, with 10 bases between.